The following is a T cell receptor (beta chain) sequence with its context. Its antigen remains unidentified. Germline trimming cut 0 bases from V and 3 bases from J; bases unmatched to any gene: 8. Per germline, CDR1 LGHNT and CDR2 FRNRAP. The CDR3 consists of 17 residues. The sample is drawn from a study of blood T cells in healthy people across ages. Then a second PCR, running roughly 6 to 11 cycles, was carried out with a sample-barcoded 5' primer and a J-beta primer mix. One entry per CDR3 protein results from TCRdb running MiXCR on the 5' RACE reads. The table lists about 1,400,000 distinct CDR3 sequences, around 39% of them singletons. Whole-study findings and limits: Both naive CD4+ cell counts and diversity were greater in long-lived donors than in aged donors.

The sample comprised blood. The sequence came from a woman younger than 30 in good health. The chain couples TRBV12-5 to TRBJ2-7, with 10 bases aligning to TRBD2. This CDR3 is CASGLVPPGLANYEQYF. CDR3 nucleotide sequence: TGTGCTAGTGGTTTGGTCCCCCCGGGACTAGCGAACTACGAGCAGTACTTC.